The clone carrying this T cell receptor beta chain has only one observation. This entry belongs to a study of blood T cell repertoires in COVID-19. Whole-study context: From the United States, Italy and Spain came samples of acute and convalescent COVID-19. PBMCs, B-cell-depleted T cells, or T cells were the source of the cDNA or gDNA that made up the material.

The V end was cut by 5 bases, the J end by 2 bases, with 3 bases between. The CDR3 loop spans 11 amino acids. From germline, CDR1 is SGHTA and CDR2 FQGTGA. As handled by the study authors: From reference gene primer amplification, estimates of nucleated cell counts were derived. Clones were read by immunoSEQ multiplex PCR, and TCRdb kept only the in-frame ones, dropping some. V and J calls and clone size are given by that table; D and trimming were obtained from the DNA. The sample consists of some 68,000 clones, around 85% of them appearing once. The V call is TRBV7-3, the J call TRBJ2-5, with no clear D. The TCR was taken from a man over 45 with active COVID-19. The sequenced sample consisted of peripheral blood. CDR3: CASSQQETQYF. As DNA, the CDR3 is TGTGCCAGCAGCCAGCAAGAGACCCAGTACTTC.